This is a list of T cell receptor beta chains from one sample in a study of patients and donors after allogeneic stem cell transplantation. One entry per CDR3 protein, called by TCRdb with MiXCR from the RT-PCR reads. The sample has roughly 880,000 distinct CDR3 sequences, around 17% seen once; the top ten hold 5% to 6.5%. The sequencing sample was made of blood, either unsorted or a sorted T cell fraction (not recorded which). These receptors all stem from a human donor who was either an allogeneic HSCT recipient or a stem cell or donor lymphocyte infusion donor (not recorded which). It is not recorded whose cells these are; they may come from a transplant donor. CDR3s include the opening cysteine and the closing phenylalanine or tryptophan. D genes are given only for firm matches. Clone size, where shown, is once, few, many, or a class for clones that have expanded.

size: few
D: -
V: TRBV29-1
length: 12
J: TRBJ2-1
DNA: TGCAGCGTTAAAACAGTGCTAGGTGAGCAGTTCTTC
CDR3: CSVKTVLGEQFF

size: many
D: TRBD2
V: TRBV4-2
length: 15
J: TRBJ2-1
DNA: TGTGCCAGCAGCCAGCTAGGGACTAGAGAGAATGAGCAGTTCTTC
CDR3: CASSQLGTRENEQFF

size: -
D: -
V: TRBV5-5
length: 14
J: TRBJ1-1
DNA: TGTGCCAGCAGCTTAACAGAACAGGGAACGGAAGCTTTCTTT
CDR3: CASSLTEQGTEAFF

size: -
D: -
V: TRBV20-1
length: 15
J: TRBJ2-2
DNA: TGCAGTGCTAGACCAGGGCATTCGGACACCGGGGAGCTGTTTTTT
CDR3: CSARPGHSDTGELFF

size: -
D: TRBD1
V: TRBV18
length: 14
J: TRBJ2-7
DNA: TGTGCCAGCTCCAGGGGGACAGACTCCTACGAGCAGTACTTC
CDR3: CASSRGTDSYEQYF

size: -
D: TRBD2
V: TRBV11-2
length: 20
J: TRBJ2-7
DNA: TGTGCCAGCAGCTCCTGGGGGGGGGTGGTTTATAGCGGGAGCTCCTACGAGCAGTACTTC
CDR3: CASSSWGGVVYSGSSYEQYF

size: -
D: TRBD2
V: TRBV20-1
length: 15
J: TRBJ2-2
DNA: TGCAGTGCTGAGCGGGAGCCTACGAACACCGGGGAGCTGTTTTTT
CDR3: CSAEREPTNTGELFF

size: few
D: -
V: TRBV20-1
length: 13
J: TRBJ2-3
DNA: TGCAGTGCTACCTTTGGGATACCAGATACGCAGTATTTT
CDR3: CSATFGIPDTQYF

size: -
D: -
V: TRBV4-1
length: 15
J: TRBJ2-3
DNA: TGCGCCAGCAGCCAAGAGAGTCTAGCTGCAGATACGCAGTATTTT
CDR3: CASSQESLAADTQYF

size: -
D: -
V: TRBV7-2
length: 12
J: TRBJ2-2
DNA: TGTGCCAGCATCAAAGGGGGCGGGGAGCTGTTTTTT
CDR3: CASIKGGGELFF

size: few
D: -
V: TRBV12-3/TRBV12-4
length: 16
J: TRBJ2-3
DNA: TGTGCCAGCAGTTCACTGACCTTCCTGGAGGCAGATACGCAGTATTTT
CDR3: CASSSLTFLEADTQYF

size: many
D: TRBD2
V: TRBV12-3/TRBV12-4
length: 14
J: TRBJ2-7
DNA: TGTGCCAGCAGTGATACTGGGGGGGCCTACGAGCAGTACTTC
CDR3: CASSDTGGAYEQYF

size: -
D: TRBD1
V: TRBV6-5
length: 14
J: TRBJ2-1
DNA: TGTGCCAGCAGTTCCCGGACAGGGGTGTATGAGCAGTTCTTC
CDR3: CASSSRTGVYEQFF

size: -
D: TRBD1
V: TRBV5-1
length: 12
J: TRBJ2-5
DNA: TGCGCCAGCAGCCCCGGACAGGGGACCCCCCGCTTC
CDR3: CASSPGQGTPRF

size: few
D: TRBD1
V: TRBV5-1
length: 15
J: TRBJ2-4
DNA: TGCGCCAGCAGCGTCGGACAGGTTGTGGAAAACATTCAGTACTTC
CDR3: CASSVGQVVENIQYF

size: -
D: TRBD1
V: TRBV24-1
length: 13
J: TRBJ2-7
DNA: TGTGCCACCCGAGCTGGACAGGGGGGCGAGCAGTACTTC
CDR3: CATRAGQGGEQYF

size: -
D: TRBD2
V: TRBV5-1
length: 16
J: TRBJ2-3
DNA: TGCGCCAGCAGCTTAGAGACTAGCGGGAGAACTGATACGCAGTATTTT
CDR3: CASSLETSGRTDTQYF

size: few
D: -
V: TRBV13
length: 12
J: TRBJ1-4
DNA: TGTGCCAGCAGCCAGGGGATTGAAAAACTGTTTTTT
CDR3: CASSQGIEKLFF

size: many
D: -
V: TRBV12-3/TRBV12-4
length: 14
J: TRBJ2-3
DNA: TGTGCCAGCAACTCAGCGGGCCTCACAGATACGCAGTATTTT
CDR3: CASNSAGLTDTQYF

size: -
D: -
V: TRBV9
length: 16
J: TRBJ1-2
DNA: TGTGCCAGCAGCCCCTGGGACACGACCACGAACTATGGCTACACCTTC
CDR3: CASSPWDTTTNYGYTF

size: -
D: -
V: TRBV7-9
length: 14
J: TRBJ2-3
DNA: TGTGCCAGCAGCCCTCGGTGGGGGTTGGATACGCAGTATTTT
CDR3: CASSPRWGLDTQYF

size: once
D: TRBD1
V: TRBV12-5
length: 14
J: TRBJ2-3
DNA: TGTGCTGGTGCTAAGACAGGGTACATGGATACGCAGTATTTT
CDR3: CAGAKTGYMDTQYF

size: -
D: -
V: TRBV2
length: 15
J: TRBJ1-1
DNA: TGTGCCAGCAGTGACGCTGTAGGCTTAAACACTGAAGCTTTCTTT
CDR3: CASSDAVGLNTEAFF

size: many
D: -
V: TRBV29-1
length: 13
J: TRBJ1-2
DNA: TGCAGCGCCCGGGAGAGGGGAAACTATGGCTACACCTTC
CDR3: CSARERGNYGYTF

size: -
D: TRBD2
V: TRBV5-1
length: 16
J: TRBJ2-3
DNA: TGCGCCAGCAGCTCCCTAGCGGGAGGGCAATTGGATACGCAGTATTTT
CDR3: CASSSLAGGQLDTQYF

size: few
D: -
V: TRBV20-1
length: 14
J: TRBJ2-5
DNA: TGCAGTGCTAGAGATCCGAACAGCCAAGAGACCCAGTACTTC
CDR3: CSARDPNSQETQYF

size: few
D: -
V: TRBV10-3
length: 12
J: TRBJ2-1
DNA: TGTGCCATCAGTGACCGGGGCAATGAGCAGTTCTTC
CDR3: CAISDRGNEQFF

size: -
D: -
V: TRBV6-4
length: 14
J: TRBJ2-1
DNA: TGTGCCAGCAGTGTAGGTAATACGGCGGGTGAGCAGTTCTTC
CDR3: CASSVGNTAGEQFF

size: few
D: -
V: TRBV7-6
length: 13
J: TRBJ2-2
DNA: TGTGCCAGCAGCTCCCGACTAGACGGGGAGCTGTTTTTT
CDR3: CASSSRLDGELFF

size: -
D: TRBD2
V: TRBV5-1
length: 16
J: TRBJ2-1
DNA: TGCGCCAGCAGCTTGGATGTTGATGCTAGCGGGAAGAAGCAGTTCTTC
CDR3: CASSLDVDASGKKQFF

size: -
D: TRBD1
V: TRBV7-9
length: 15
J: TRBJ1-2
DNA: TGTGCCAGCAGCTCGCCGGGACAGCGATTCTATGGCTACACCTTC
CDR3: CASSSPGQRFYGYTF

size: few
D: -
V: TRBV20-1
length: 15
J: TRBJ1-5
DNA: TGCAGTGCTAAGAACAGTAAGAATAGCAATCAGCCCCAGCATTTT
CDR3: CSAKNSKNSNQPQHF

size: few
D: -
V: TRBV3-1
length: 18
J: TRBJ2-2
DNA: TGTGCCAGCAGCCTTCTGCCCTCAGGGGCGCCCAACACCGGGGAGCTGTTTTTT
CDR3: CASSLLPSGAPNTGELFF

size: -
D: TRBD2
V: TRBV5-1
length: 13
J: TRBJ2-3
DNA: TGCGCCAGCAGTCAGACTAGCGGGGCCACGCAGTATTTT
CDR3: CASSQTSGATQYF

size: -
D: -
V: TRBV12-3/TRBV12-4
length: 15
J: TRBJ2-5
DNA: TGTGCCAGCAGTGGAGGGGACGCGAGCCAAGAGACCCAGTACTTC
CDR3: CASSGGDASQETQYF

size: -
D: -
V: TRBV29-1
length: 11
J: TRBJ1-2
DNA: TGCAGCGGAGGACAGAGCTATGGCTACACCTTC
CDR3: CSGGQSYGYTF

size: -
D: -
V: TRBV6-1
length: 16
J: TRBJ1-5
DNA: TGTGCCAGCAGAAAGCGGGGAGCCCATAGCAATCAGCCCCAGCATTTT
CDR3: CASRKRGAHSNQPQHF

size: few
D: -
V: TRBV10-3
length: 14
J: TRBJ1-4
DNA: TGTGCCATCTCCTTCGCGGCAACTAATGAAAAACTGTTTTTT
CDR3: CAISFAATNEKLFF

size: -
D: TRBD1
V: TRBV27
length: 17
J: TRBJ2-1
DNA: TGTGCCAGCAGCCCACATGCCGGGACAGGAGCCTACAATGAGCAGTTCTTC
CDR3: CASSPHAGTGAYNEQFF

size: -
D: -
V: TRBV9
length: 15
J: TRBJ2-3
DNA: TGTGCCAGCAGCGTGAGAATGAACGGCCCAGATACGCAGTATTTT
CDR3: CASSVRMNGPDTQYF

size: -
D: -
V: TRBV3-1
length: 12
J: TRBJ2-3
DNA: TGTGCCAGCAGCCAAAACCCCGATACGCAGTATTTT
CDR3: CASSQNPDTQYF